This T cell receptor beta chain stems from a study of Tregs in tolerant kidney transplant recipients. Study-wide results and limits: Tolerant patients' donor-specific Tregs expanded beyond overall Tregs, suggesting antigen-driven growth.

Note on this clone: The target antigen is unknown.

Some clones are missing from TCRdb's copy, which holds only in-frame ones; the method was immunoSEQ multiplex PCR. The data contain fewer than 55,000 clones, around nine tenths of them singletons. Trimming at V came to 2 bases and at J to 0 bases, leaving 0 bases not matched to a gene. The germline V gene encodes CDR1 MGHRA and CDR2 YSYEKL. The CDR3 sequence is 15 residues long. Mixed chimerism was transient after nonmyeloablative marrow transplants from related graft donors. The receptor was isolated from a human patient who received a combined kidney and bone marrow transplant. Among the T cells, some may be from the graft donor. This sequence joins TRBV4-1 and TRBJ1-3; 8 positions agree with TRBD1. The material was CD8+ T cells from blood (PBMCs), obtained 12 months after the transplant. This CDR3 reads CASSQTGGSGNTIYF. CDR3 DNA: TGCGCCAGCAGCCAAACAGGGGGCTCTGGAAACACCATATATTTT.